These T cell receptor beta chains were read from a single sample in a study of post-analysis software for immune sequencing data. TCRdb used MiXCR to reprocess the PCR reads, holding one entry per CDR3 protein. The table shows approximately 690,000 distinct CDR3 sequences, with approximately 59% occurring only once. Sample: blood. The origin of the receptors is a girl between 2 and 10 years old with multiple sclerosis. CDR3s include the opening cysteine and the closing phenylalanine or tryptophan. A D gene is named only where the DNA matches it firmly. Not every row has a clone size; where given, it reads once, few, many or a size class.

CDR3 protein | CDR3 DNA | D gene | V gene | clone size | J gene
CASSFGPEQYF | TGTGCCAGCTCCTTTGGTCCCGAGCAGTACTTC | NA | TRBV6-1 | NA | TRBJ2-7
CSVNIGDTQYF | TGCAGCGTTAATATCGGGGATACGCAGTATTTT | NA | TRBV29-1 | NA | TRBJ2-3
CASSQQLGPSTDTQYF | TGCGCCAGCAGCCAACAGCTAGGTCCTAGCACAGATACGCAGTATTTT | NA | TRBV4-2 | NA | TRBJ2-3
CASSFGAAYEQYF | TGTGCCAGCAGCTTCGGGGCCGCCTACGAGCAGTACTTC | NA | TRBV7-2 | NA | TRBJ2-7
CAWSVGYIHEQFF | TGTGCCTGGAGTGTCGGCTACATCCATGAGCAGTTCTTC | NA | TRBV30 | NA | TRBJ2-1
CASSLTSGRVVYTQYF | TGTGCCAGCAGCCTAACTAGCGGGAGGGTGGTTTATACGCAGTATTTT | TRBD2 | TRBV5-4 | NA | TRBJ2-3
CASSLSGNTQYF | TGTGCCAGCAGTTTAAGCGGGAATACGCAATATTTT | TRBD2 | TRBV28 | NA | TRBJ2-3
CASSNLDSSNYGYTF | TGTGCCAGCAGCAATCTGGACAGTTCTAACTATGGCTACACCTTC | NA | TRBV21-1 | NA | TRBJ1-2
CASSLSGTMNTEAFF | TGCGCCAGCAGCTTGTCAGGGACGATGAACACTGAAGCTTTCTTT | NA | TRBV5-1 | NA | TRBJ1-1
CSARVRDREQFF | TGCAGTGCTAGAGTTAGGGACAGAGAGCAGTTCTTC | TRBD1 | TRBV20-1 | NA | TRBJ2-1
CASSFEGGTYGYTF | TGTGCCAGCAGTTTTGAAGGGGGGACCTATGGCTACACCTTC | NA | TRBV12-3/TRBV12-4 | NA | TRBJ1-2
CASSPGQVYETQYF | TGTGCCAGCAGTCCGGGACAGGTCTATGAGACCCAGTACTTC | TRBD1 | TRBV6-1 | few | TRBJ2-5
CSARSGAFYEQYF | TGCAGTGCGAGGAGCGGGGCTTTCTACGAGCAGTACTTC | TRBD2 | TRBV20-1 | NA | TRBJ2-7
CSVGGRRVWKQYF | TGCAGCGTTGGTGGCAGGAGGGTGTGGAAGCAGTACTTC | NA | TRBV29-1 | few | TRBJ2-4
CASSPQGGFEQYF | TGTGCCAGCAGCCCGCAGGGCGGGTTCGAGCAGTACTTC | NA | TRBV7-2 | NA | TRBJ2-7
CASSLRAFGELFF | TGCGCCAGCAGCTTGAGGGCCTTCGGGGAGCTGTTTTTT | NA | TRBV5-6 | NA | TRBJ2-2
CSSKGGSINNEQFF | TGCAGCTCAAAGGGGGGCAGTATAAACAATGAGCAGTTCTTC | NA | TRBV29-1 | NA | TRBJ2-1
CSVGLASRGETQYF | TGCAGCGTCGGACTAGCGTCGAGGGGAGAGACCCAGTACTTC | TRBD2 | TRBV29-1 | few | TRBJ2-5
CGVVPGPTSEAFF | TGCGGCGTTGTACCGGGACCGACCTCTGAAGCTTTCTTT | NA | TRBV29-1 | NA | TRBJ1-1
CASSPGGRYRETRYF | TGTGCCAGCAGCCCCGGGGGGAGGTACCGAGAGACCCGGTACTTC | TRBD2 | TRBV6-5 | NA | TRBJ2-5
CSARDWGQDSYEQYF | TGCAGTGCTAGAGACTGGGGGCAGGACTCCTACGAGCAGTACTTC | NA | TRBV20-1 | NA | TRBJ2-7
CASTDGLPNQPQHF | TGTGCCAGCACCGACGGCCTGCCCAATCAGCCCCAGCATTTT | NA | TRBV12-3/TRBV12-4 | few | TRBJ1-5
CATSESPGRQETQYF | TGTGCCACCAGTGAGAGCCCGGGGAGGCAAGAGACCCAGTACTTC | NA | TRBV24-1 | NA | TRBJ2-5
CASSDPQGTGYSYEQYF | TGTGCCAGCAGTGATCCTCAGGGGACAGGTTATTCCTACGAGCAGTACTTC | TRBD1 | TRBV25-1 | many | TRBJ2-7
CASSLAVGTAPNEQFF | TGCGCCAGCAGCCTGGCCGTGGGGACCGCCCCCAATGAGCAGTTCTTC | NA | TRBV5-1 | NA | TRBJ2-1